Sequencing of this T cell receptor (beta chain) was carried out in a study of monozygotic twins with cystic fibrosis. Study results and caveats: Clonality was generally low (median approximately 0.0095), higher in the most severe patients. Shared CDR3 numbers were not associated with age, concordance or severity. Co-twins had the most similar V usage for 13 of 16 pairs, J for 8. Monozygotic CF twin pairs shared significantly more nucleotide-identical clonotypes than unrelated CF individuals did.

Repertoires were generated with immunoSEQ multiplex PCR, while TCRdb's copy carries only in-frame clones and drops some. The data contain just under 20,000 clones, about 89% of them singletons. Germline CDR1 LGHNA, CDR2 YNFKEQ. This CDR3 has 15 residues. J lost 8 bases, V lost 1 base, and 1 base had no gene match. Points on this clone: Antigen unknown.

V gene TRBV4-2 combines with J gene TRBJ2-2; 13 bases map to TRBD2. The receptor's source is a girl aged 2 to 9 with cystic fibrosis. Sequenced input: blood. The CDR3 nucleotides read TGTGCCAGCAGCCAAGCACTAGCGGGAGGGGGGGAGCTGTTTTTT. Its protein is CASSQALAGGGELFF.